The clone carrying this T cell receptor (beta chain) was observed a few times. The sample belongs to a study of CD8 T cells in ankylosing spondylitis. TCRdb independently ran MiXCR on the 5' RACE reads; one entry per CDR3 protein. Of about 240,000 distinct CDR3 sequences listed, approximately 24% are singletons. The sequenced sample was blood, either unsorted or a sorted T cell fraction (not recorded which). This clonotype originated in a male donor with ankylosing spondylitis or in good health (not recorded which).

The CDR3 DNA is TGCAGTGGGGTGGCAGAAAATTCCTACGAGCAGTACTTC. It yields the protein CSGVAENSYEQYF. This chain joins TRBV20-1 and TRBJ2-7; no clear D. Trimming shortened V by 7 bases and J by 1 base, and 14 bases separated the two germline ends. The CDR3 is made up of 13 amino acids. The germline gives CDR1 DFQATT, CDR2 SNEGSKA (reference sequence).